The rows below give T cell receptor beta chains drawn from one sample of a study of blood T cell repertoires in COVID-19. The protocol was immunoSEQ multiplex PCR, while the TCRdb copy is restricted to in-frame clones and leaves out a portion. The sample has roughly 56,000 clones, over 75% seen once. What was sequenced was peripheral blood. Source of these receptors: a man aged 45-65 years with active COVID-19. Each CDR3 is given with its conserved first and last residue. The order of the fields is V gene, J gene, clone size, D gene, CDR3 DNA, CDR3 protein. A D gene is named only where the DNA matches it firmly. Not every row has a clone size; where given, it reads once, few, many or a size class.

>TRBV9|TRBJ2-7|-|-
TGTGCCAGCAGCGTGGCGGACTTCTCATACGAGCAGTACTTC
CASSVADFSYEQYF
>TRBV19|TRBJ2-2|-|TRBD2
TGTGCCAGTATGACTGACGGCGGGAGGGCCGGGGAGCTGTTTTTT
CASMTDGGRAGELFF
>TRBV6-1|TRBJ2-1|-|-
TGTGCCAGCAGTGAAAGAACTGCGGGCTCCTACAATGAGCAGTTCTTC
CASSERTAGSYNEQFF
>TRBV6-5|TRBJ2-7|-|-
TGTGCCAGCACCAGTGCTCACGAGCAGTACTTC
CASTSAHEQYF
>TRBV11-3|TRBJ2-7|-|TRBD1
TGTGCCAGCAGCAGTGGGACAGCTCGCTCCTACGAGCAGTACTTC
CASSSGTARSYEQYF
>TRBV30|TRBJ1-2|-|TRBD1
TGTGCCTGGAGTGTAAGACAGGGATCGCGCTACACCTTC
CAWSVRQGSRYTF
>TRBV10-3|TRBJ2-7|-|-
TGTGCCATCAGTGAAACTTACGAGCAGTACTTC
CAISETYEQYF
>TRBV5-1|TRBJ2-6|-|-
TGCGCCAGCAGCTTGGGAGGACATTTAAGCTCTGGGGCCAACGTCCTGACTTTC
CASSLGGHLSSGANVLTF
>TRBV2|TRBJ1-6|-|-
TGTGCCACTTCGCCGGGAGGAGGCAATTCACCCCTCCACTTT
CATSPGGGNSPLHF
>TRBV19|TRBJ2-3|-|-
TGTGCCAGTAGGTCCCTAGCAACAGATACGCAGTATTTT
CASRSLATDTQYF
>TRBV5-1|TRBJ2-3|-|-
TGCGCCAGCAGAGGAGTAGATACGCAGTATTTT
CASRGVDTQYF
>TRBV6-2/TRBV6-3|TRBJ1-1|-|TRBD1
TGTGCCAGCAGCCCGGGACAGCAAGCTTTCTTT
CASSPGQQAFF
>TRBV30|TRBJ2-7|-|-
TGTGCCTGGAGTTATGGGGGGGCCAACGAGCAGTACTTC
CAWSYGGANEQYF
>TRBV5-1|TRBJ2-1|-|TRBD1
TGCGCCAGCAGCTCGACAGGGGCTGGGGAGCAGTTCTTC
CASSSTGAGEQFF
>TRBV19|TRBJ1-2|once|-
TGTGCCAGTAGATCGACCCCCCCCCGGCCGGGAGAAGGCTACACCTTC
CASRSTPPRPGEGYTF
>TRBV27|TRBJ2-7|-|TRBD1
TGTGCCAGCAGCGCCTCCTCGGGACAGGTCTCCTACGAGCAGTACTTC
CASSASSGQVSYEQYF
>TRBV5-1|TRBJ2-3|once|TRBD1
TGCGCCAGCAGCTCTGGACAGGGAACAGATACGCAGTATTTT
CASSSGQGTDTQYF
>TRBV27|TRBJ1-2|-|-
TGTGCCAGCAGTTCATCAGGAGACTATGGCTACACCTTC
CASSSSGDYGYTF
>TRBV10-3|TRBJ2-7|-|-
TGTGCCATCAGTCCGACATTCTCCTACGAGCAGTACTTC
CAISPTFSYEQYF
>TRBV19|TRBJ1-1|once|-
TGTGCCAGTAGTATTCAACAGGTTAGCGGTACTGAAGCTTTCTTT
CASSIQQVSGTEAFF
>TRBV19|TRBJ2-7|-|TRBD2
TGTGCCAGTAAAAAGACTAGCGGGATTTACGAGCAGTACTTC
CASKKTSGIYEQYF
>TRBV14|TRBJ2-2|-|TRBD2
TGTGCCAGCGGACCCTCCGGGACTAGCTCAGTCGGGGAGCTGTTTTTT
CASGPSGTSSVGELFF
>TRBV7-9|TRBJ2-6|-|-
TGTGCCAGCAGCTTAGGGGGCAGGGGGGCATCCTCTGGGGCCAACGTCCTGACTTTC
CASSLGGRGASSGANVLTF
>TRBV29-1|TRBJ2-5|-|-
TGCAGCGCCAACCCGACAGGACAAGAGACCCAGTACTTC
CSANPTGQETQYF
>TRBV6-4|TRBJ1-5|-|-
TGTGCCAGCAGTGACTCGGTCTGGGGCTATAGCAATCAGCCCCAGCATTTT
CASSDSVWGYSNQPQHF
>TRBV30|TRBJ1-6|-|-
TGTGCCTGGAGCGACTTCGGGTCACCCCTCCACTTT
CAWSDFGSPLHF
>TRBV18|TRBJ1-2|-|-
TGTGCCAGCTCACCACAGCAGGGCCTCGGCTATGGCTACACCTTC
CASSPQQGLGYGYTF
>TRBV7-2|TRBJ2-7|-|-
TGTGCCAGCAGCTTAGTCCCGGGAGTCCAGGTTTACGAGCAGTACTTC
CASSLVPGVQVYEQYF